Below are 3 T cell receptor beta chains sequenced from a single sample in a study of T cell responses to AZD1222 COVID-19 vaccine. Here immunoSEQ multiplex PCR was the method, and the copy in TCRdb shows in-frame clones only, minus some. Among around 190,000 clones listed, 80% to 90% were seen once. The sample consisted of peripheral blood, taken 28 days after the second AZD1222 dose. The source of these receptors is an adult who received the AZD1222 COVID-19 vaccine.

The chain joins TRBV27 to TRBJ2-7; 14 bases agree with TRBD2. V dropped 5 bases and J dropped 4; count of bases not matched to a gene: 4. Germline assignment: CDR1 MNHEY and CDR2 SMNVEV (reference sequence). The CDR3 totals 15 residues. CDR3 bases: TGTGCCAGCAGTATGACTAGCGGGGGGGCGTACGAGCAGTACTTC. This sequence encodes CASSMTSGGAYEQYF.

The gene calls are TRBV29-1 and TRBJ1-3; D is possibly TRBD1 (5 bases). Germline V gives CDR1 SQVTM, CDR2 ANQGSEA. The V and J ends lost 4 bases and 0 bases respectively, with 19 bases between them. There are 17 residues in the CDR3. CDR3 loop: CSVVGMDGAFSGNTIYF. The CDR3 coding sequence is TGCAGCGTTGTGGGGATGGATGGGGCGTTCTCTGGAAACACCATATATTTT.

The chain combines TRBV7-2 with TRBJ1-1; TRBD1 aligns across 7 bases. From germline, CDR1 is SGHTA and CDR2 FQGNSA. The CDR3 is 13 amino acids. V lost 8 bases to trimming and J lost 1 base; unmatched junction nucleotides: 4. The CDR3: CASQGVRNTEAFF. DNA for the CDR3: TGTGCCAGCCAGGGGGTTCGGAACACTGAAGCTTTCTTT. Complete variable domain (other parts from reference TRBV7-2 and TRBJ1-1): GAGVSQSPSNKVTEKGKDVELRCDPISGHTALYWYRQSLGQGLEFLIYFQGNSAPDKSGLPSDRFSAERTGGSVSTLTIQRTQQEDSAVYLCASQGVRNTEAFFGQGTRLTVV.